This is a list of T cell receptor beta chains from one sample in a study of beta chain features in type 1 diabetes. Profiled with immunoSEQ multiplex PCR; TCRdb holds only in-frame clones, not every one. This sample has 200,000 to 250,000 clones, with over 8.5% found just once. Sample: naive CD4+ T cells from blood. Every receptor here comes from a woman under 30 in good health. CDR3s include the opening cysteine and the closing phenylalanine or tryptophan. The D gene is left open where the match is weak. Where a row states a size, it is once, few, many or the class of an expanded clone; other rows omit it.

>-|-|TRBJ1-4|TRBV12-5
CASGPGSATNEKLFF
TGTGCTAGTGGTCCAGGATCTGCAACTAATGAAAAACTGTTTTTT
>-|few|TRBJ2-7|TRBV9
CASSVATVSGYEQYF
TGTGCCAGCAGCGTAGCTACAGTTTCAGGCTACGAGCAGTACTTC
>-|few|TRBJ1-2|TRBV9
CASSLPGQGYTF
TGTGCCAGCAGCCTCCCCGGACAGGGCTACACCTTC
>-|-|TRBJ1-2|TRBV5-1
CASRNQTGPYGYTF
TGCGCCAGCAGAAACCAAACAGGGCCCTATGGCTACACCTTC
>-|few|TRBJ1-2|TRBV6-1
CASSGTGIGYGYTF
TGTGCCAGCAGTGGAACAGGAATTGGCTATGGCTACACCTTC
>-|few|TRBJ2-2|TRBV5-1
CASSLAGANTGELFF
TGCGCCAGCAGCTTGGCAGGGGCGAACACCGGGGAGCTGTTTTTT
>-|-|TRBJ1-2|TRBV6-5
CASSYGDYGYTF
TGTGCCAGCAGTTACGGAGACTATGGCTACACCTTC
>TRBD1|few|TRBJ2-2|TRBV5-4
CASKLPGQGNGELFF
TGTGCCAGCAAATTACCGGGACAGGGGAACGGGGAGCTGTTTTTT
>-|-|TRBJ1-6|TRBV30
CAWSVPGGNSPLHF
TGTGCCTGGAGTGTACCCGGCGGTAATTCACCCCTCCACTTT
>-|-|TRBJ1-1|TRBV5-1
CASSPGTRGTEAFF
TGCGCCAGCAGCCCCGGGACCCGGGGGACTGAAGCTTTCTTT
>TRBD1|-|TRBJ1-5|TRBV30
CAWSFTGGGQPQHF
TGTGCCTGGAGTTTTACAGGGGGTGGTCAGCCCCAGCATTTT
>TRBD2|few|TRBJ2-5|TRBV7-3
CASSATGGQETQYF
TGTGCCAGCAGCGCGACCGGGGGGCAAGAGACCCAGTACTTC
>TRBD2|-|TRBJ2-3|TRBV7-8
CASSFGRGGRSDTQYF
TGTGCCAGCAGCTTCGGGCGGGGGGGCCGATCAGATACGCAGTATTTT
>-|few|TRBJ1-2|TRBV4-1
CASSQDRQGGVYGYTF
TGCGCCAGCAGCCAAGATCGGCAGGGAGGGGTCTATGGCTACACCTTC
>-|few|TRBJ1-2|TRBV18
CASSRRALPDYGYTF
TGTGCCAGCTCTCGGAGGGCCCTCCCCGATTATGGCTACACCTTC
>TRBD1|-|TRBJ1-5|TRBV28
CASKLGQANQPQHF
TGTGCCAGCAAACTGGGACAGGCCAATCAGCCCCAGCATTTT
>TRBD1|many|TRBJ1-1|TRBV7-2
CASSSDRVTEAFF
TGTGCCAGCAGCAGCGACAGGGTCACTGAAGCTTTCTTT
>-|-|TRBJ1-2|TRBV25-1
CASSERGRPLYGYTF
TGTGCCAGCAGTGAGCGGGGACGCCCTCTTTATGGCTACACCTTC
>-|-|TRBJ1-1|TRBV5-1
CASSPSGVYTEAFF
TGCGCCAGCAGCCCTTCCGGGGTTTACACTGAAGCTTTCTTT
>-|once|TRBJ1-1|TRBV5-6
CASSRWPPLNTEAFF
TGTGCCAGCAGCCGTTGGCCGCCGTTGAACACTGAAGCTTTCTTT
>-|-|TRBJ2-3|TRBV25-1
CASGPPGSTDTQYF
TGTGCCAGCGGACCTCCGGGGAGCACAGATACGCAGTATTTT
>-|-|TRBJ2-3|TRBV28
CAIRGGTDTQYF
TGTGCCATAAGAGGAGGTACAGATACGCAGTATTTT
>-|-|TRBJ1-1|TRBV30
CAWGRLTENTEAFF
TGTGCCTGGGGGAGGCTTACAGAAAACACTGAAGCTTTCTTT
>TRBD1|-|TRBJ2-5|TRBV4-1
CASSRTGTGGSETQYF
TGCGCCAGCAGCCGCACCGGGACAGGGGGATCAGAGACCCAGTACTTC
>TRBD1|few|TRBJ1-6|TRBV6-5
CASSQSGTVNSPLHF
TGTGCCAGCAGTCAATCCGGGACAGTTAATTCACCCCTCCACTTT
>-|few|TRBJ1-6|TRBV7-2
CASRPGTFYNSPLHF
TGTGCCAGCAGACCGGGGACATTCTATAATTCACCCCTCCACTTT
>TRBD1|few|TRBJ2-1|TRBV29-1
CSFTRPIGTGSYNEQFF
TGCAGCTTTACCCGACCCATCGGGACAGGGTCCTACAATGAGCAGTTCTTC
>-|-|TRBJ2-1|TRBV7-9
CASSFPGALGNNEQFF
TGTGCCAGCAGCTTTCCGGGAGCCTTGGGAAACAATGAGCAGTTCTTC
>-|few|TRBJ1-1|TRBV2
CASTGQLNTEAFF
TGTGCCAGCACTGGGCAGTTGAACACTGAAGCTTTCTTT
>TRBD1|few|TRBJ2-7|TRBV5-1
CASSLNQGVGEQYF
TGCGCCAGCAGCTTGAACCAGGGGGTCGGCGAGCAGTACTTC
>-|few|TRBJ2-3|TRBV5-1
CASSSGSRTDTQYF
TGCGCCAGCAGCTCGGGTTCGCGCACAGATACGCAGTATTTT
>TRBD1|-|TRBJ1-5|TRBV10-2
CASSGQGGQPQHF
TGCGCCAGCAGTGGACAGGGAGGTCAGCCCCAGCATTTT
>-|few|TRBJ2-3|TRBV7-9
CASQGYTDTQYF
TGTGCCAGCCAGGGATACACAGATACGCAGTATTTT
>-|few|TRBJ1-1|TRBV7-9
CASSLGPVNTEAFF
TGTGCCAGCAGCTTAGGTCCGGTGAACACTGAAGCTTTCTTT
>TRBD1|-|TRBJ2-1|TRBV30
CAWAGTGIYNEQFF
TGTGCCTGGGCCGGGACAGGCATCTACAATGAGCAGTTCTTC
>-|once|TRBJ1-2|TRBV10-2
CASSELAQVDYGYTF
TGCGCCAGCAGTGAACTGGCCCAGGTCGACTATGGCTACACCTTC
>-|few|TRBJ1-5|TRBV4-1
CASSPTEISNQPQHF
TGCGCCAGCAGCCCTACAGAAATCAGCAATCAGCCCCAGCATTTT
>-|few|TRBJ2-3|TRBV4-2
CASSQGQEGGGTDTQYF
TGTGCCAGCAGCCAAGGACAAGAAGGCGGGGGCACAGATACGCAGTATTTT
>TRBD2|many|TRBJ2-4|TRBV7-9
CASRREASEGIQYF
TGTGCCAGCAGGCGGGAGGCGTCGGAGGGCATTCAGTACTTC
>-|few|TRBJ2-1|TRBV5-1
CASSLGGHNEQFF
TGCGCCAGCAGCTTGGGGGGGCATAATGAGCAGTTCTTC
>TRBD2|few|TRBJ2-7|TRBV7-9
CASSPWNSGGNSYEQYF
TGTGCCAGCAGCCCTTGGAATAGCGGGGGCAATTCCTACGAGCAGTACTTC
>TRBD1|few|TRBJ2-7|TRBV9
CASSVGRTGAYEQYF
TGTGCCAGCAGCGTAGGAAGGACAGGGGCATACGAGCAGTACTTC
>-|-|TRBJ2-5|TRBV6-6
CASSSRETQYF
TGTGCCAGCAGTTCCCGGGAGACCCAGTACTTC
>TRBD1|-|TRBJ2-1|TRBV4-1
CASSQDDRGPWGNEQFF
TGCGCCAGCAGCCAAGATGACAGGGGTCCCTGGGGCAATGAGCAGTTCTTC